Listed below are T cell receptor beta chains from one sample, sequenced in a study of glioma-infiltrating T cells after dendritic cell vaccination. The data were produced by immunoSEQ multiplex PCR, yet TCRdb's version contains in-frame clones alone and is incomplete. Found here are 75,000 to 95,000 clones, roughly 84% of them singletons; the top ten hold 2% to 2.5%. This material consisted of blood, taken after dendritic cell vaccination. These receptors all stem from a human donor with glioblastoma. Each CDR3 is given with its conserved first and last residue. Fields, in order: clone size, D gene, J gene, V gene, CDR3 length, CDR3 DNA, CDR3 protein. D genes are given only for firm matches. Size tells how often a clone was seen (once, few, many) or the class of an expanded clone, and some rows leave it out.

clone_size: -
d_call: TRBD2
j_call: TRBJ2-7
v_call: TRBV5-1
cdr3_length: 13
cdr3_nt: TGCGCCAGCAGCTCCGGGACTACCTACGAGCAGTACTTC
cdr3_aa: CASSSGTTYEQYF

clone_size: -
d_call: -
j_call: TRBJ2-5
v_call: TRBV6-1
cdr3_length: 14
cdr3_nt: TGTGCCAGCAGTGCCAAGGGGCCTGGCGAGACCCAGTACTTC
cdr3_aa: CASSAKGPGETQYF

clone_size: -
d_call: -
j_call: TRBJ1-2
v_call: TRBV10-2
cdr3_length: 14
cdr3_nt: TGCGCCAGCAGTGTAGGCAGGGCTGAGTTTGGCTACACCTTC
cdr3_aa: CASSVGRAEFGYTF

clone_size: once
d_call: TRBD2
j_call: TRBJ2-3
v_call: TRBV2
cdr3_length: 16
cdr3_nt: TGTGGCCAGCAGACTAGCGGGGGATGGGGCACAGATACGCAGTATTTT
cdr3_aa: CGQQTSGGWGTDTQYF

clone_size: -
d_call: -
j_call: TRBJ2-7
v_call: TRBV14
cdr3_length: 14
cdr3_nt: TGTGCCAGCAGCCCAGGGTTGAGATCCTACGAGCAGTACTTC
cdr3_aa: CASSPGLRSYEQYF

clone_size: -
d_call: -
j_call: TRBJ2-3
v_call: TRBV5-1
cdr3_length: 14
cdr3_nt: TGCGCCAGCTCAATGAGCGGGCGCACAGATACGCAGTATTTT
cdr3_aa: CASSMSGRTDTQYF

clone_size: few
d_call: -
j_call: TRBJ2-1
v_call: TRBV4-3
cdr3_length: 13
cdr3_nt: TGCGCCAGCAAGGCTAGCGTCGTCAATGAGCAGTTCTTC
cdr3_aa: CASKASVVNEQFF

clone_size: few
d_call: -
j_call: TRBJ1-3
v_call: TRBV5-1
cdr3_length: 18
cdr3_nt: TGCGCCAGCAGCTCTGGGTCGACAGGTTATCTCTCTGGAAACACCATATATTTT
cdr3_aa: CASSSGSTGYLSGNTIYF

clone_size: -
d_call: -
j_call: TRBJ1-2
v_call: TRBV7-8
cdr3_length: 14
cdr3_nt: TGTGCCAGCAGCTTAGAGGCTGGGCGGCGGGACTACACCTTC
cdr3_aa: CASSLEAGRRDYTF

clone_size: -
d_call: -
j_call: TRBJ2-7
v_call: TRBV6-5
cdr3_length: 13
cdr3_nt: TGTGCCAGCAGTTACCCCCAGGGCTACGAGCAGTACTTC
cdr3_aa: CASSYPQGYEQYF

clone_size: few
d_call: TRBD2
j_call: TRBJ2-3
v_call: TRBV18
cdr3_length: 16
cdr3_nt: TGTGCCAGCTCACCATCGGGACTAGCGGGAGCAGATACGCAGTATTTT
cdr3_aa: CASSPSGLAGADTQYF

clone_size: -
d_call: -
j_call: TRBJ2-4
v_call: TRBV29-1
cdr3_length: 12
cdr3_nt: TGCAGCGGCAGGGTTGCCAAAAACATTCAGTACTTC
cdr3_aa: CSGRVAKNIQYF

clone_size: -
d_call: -
j_call: TRBJ1-1
v_call: TRBV6-1
cdr3_length: 14
cdr3_nt: TGTGCCAGCAGTCTTATGTTCGGGGGCACTGAAGCTTTCTTT
cdr3_aa: CASSLMFGGTEAFF

clone_size: few
d_call: TRBD1
j_call: TRBJ2-1
v_call: TRBV10-2
cdr3_length: 13
cdr3_nt: TGCGCCAGCAGCCGGGACAGCTACAATGAGCAGTTCTTC
cdr3_aa: CASSRDSYNEQFF

clone_size: -
d_call: -
j_call: TRBJ1-1
v_call: TRBV27
cdr3_length: 15
cdr3_nt: TGTGCCAGCAGGGTGGGTAACAGGGCCGGCACTGAAGCTTTCTTT
cdr3_aa: CASRVGNRAGTEAFF

clone_size: -
d_call: TRBD1
j_call: TRBJ2-1
v_call: TRBV6-5
cdr3_length: 15
cdr3_nt: TGTGCCAGCAGGCGAGGACAGGGGGCGTACAATGAGCAGTTCTTC
cdr3_aa: CASRRGQGAYNEQFF

clone_size: -
d_call: TRBD1
j_call: TRBJ1-4
v_call: TRBV18
cdr3_length: 15
cdr3_nt: TGTGCCAGCTCACCTACAGGGGCGGTTAATGAAAAACTGTTTTTT
cdr3_aa: CASSPTGAVNEKLFF

clone_size: once
d_call: -
j_call: TRBJ1-2
v_call: TRBV2
cdr3_length: 13
cdr3_nt: TGTGCCAGCAGTGAAGCGCCGGGGTATCGCTACACCTTC
cdr3_aa: CASSEAPGYRYTF

clone_size: -
d_call: TRBD2
j_call: TRBJ2-7
v_call: TRBV6-5
cdr3_length: 15
cdr3_nt: TGTGCCAGCAGTTACGGGTTCGGACTAGCGTTAGAGCAGTACTTC
cdr3_aa: CASSYGFGLALEQYF

clone_size: -
d_call: TRBD1
j_call: TRBJ1-2
v_call: TRBV2
cdr3_length: 12
cdr3_nt: TGTGCCAGCAGTCAGGACAGGGGAGGCTACACCTTC
cdr3_aa: CASSQDRGGYTF

clone_size: -
d_call: -
j_call: TRBJ2-7
v_call: TRBV27
cdr3_length: 14
cdr3_nt: TGTGCCAGCAGTTCGGTGCTGACAGCGTACGAGCAGTACTTC
cdr3_aa: CASSSVLTAYEQYF

clone_size: once
d_call: TRBD1
j_call: TRBJ2-7
v_call: TRBV7-2
cdr3_length: 14
cdr3_nt: TGTGCCAGCAGCTTACGACAGGGTTCCATCGAGCAGTACTTC
cdr3_aa: CASSLRQGSIEQYF

clone_size: once
d_call: -
j_call: TRBJ1-2
v_call: TRBV4-3
cdr3_length: 15
cdr3_nt: TGCGCCAGCAGCCAAACTCCCGGGAGTCTCTATGGCTACACCTTC
cdr3_aa: CASSQTPGSLYGYTF

clone_size: -
d_call: -
j_call: TRBJ2-1
v_call: TRBV9
cdr3_length: 15
cdr3_nt: TGTGCCAGCAGCTTAGACAGTACATCCTACAATGAGCAGTTCTTC
cdr3_aa: CASSLDSTSYNEQFF

clone_size: few
d_call: -
j_call: TRBJ1-6
v_call: TRBV11-1
cdr3_length: 13
cdr3_nt: TGTGCCAGCAGCCTTTACTATAATTCACCCCTCCACTTT
cdr3_aa: CASSLYYNSPLHF

clone_size: -
d_call: -
j_call: TRBJ1-1
v_call: TRBV13
cdr3_length: 12
cdr3_nt: TGTGCCAGCAGCTTAACCGGCACTGAAGCTTTCTTT
cdr3_aa: CASSLTGTEAFF

clone_size: -
d_call: -
j_call: TRBJ1-2
v_call: TRBV9
cdr3_length: 15
cdr3_nt: TGTGCCAGCAGCGTAGAGAGGCAACTACTTCGTGGCTACACCTTC
cdr3_aa: CASSVERQLLRGYTF

clone_size: -
d_call: TRBD1
j_call: TRBJ1-1
v_call: TRBV5-1
cdr3_length: 16
cdr3_nt: TGCGCCAGCAGCTTGTCGACAGGGCGCCTGAACACTGAAGCTTTCTTT
cdr3_aa: CASSLSTGRLNTEAFF

clone_size: -
d_call: -
j_call: TRBJ2-5
v_call: TRBV6-1
cdr3_length: 14
cdr3_nt: TGTGCCAGCAACGACGGAGGAACCCAAGAGACCCAGTACTTC
cdr3_aa: CASNDGGTQETQYF

clone_size: -
d_call: -
j_call: TRBJ1-5
v_call: TRBV2
cdr3_length: 18
cdr3_nt: TGTGCCAGCAGTGGGAAGGTTGGGGGGTTAGGGAGCAATCAGCCCCAGCATTTT
cdr3_aa: CASSGKVGGLGSNQPQHF

clone_size: -
d_call: -
j_call: TRBJ1-2
v_call: TRBV5-1
cdr3_length: 14
cdr3_nt: TGCGCCAGCAGTTTTGAGGCCTCTAACTATGGCTACACCTTC
cdr3_aa: CASSFEASNYGYTF

clone_size: few
d_call: -
j_call: TRBJ2-5
v_call: TRBV7-6
cdr3_length: 16
cdr3_nt: TGTGCCAGCAGCTTAGATCCGACAGGACTCCAAGAGACCCAGTACTTC
cdr3_aa: CASSLDPTGLQETQYF

clone_size: -
d_call: TRBD1
j_call: TRBJ2-7
v_call: TRBV30
cdr3_length: 13
cdr3_nt: TGTGCCTGGAGTGTACAACAGGGGTTCGAGCAGTACTTC
cdr3_aa: CAWSVQQGFEQYF

clone_size: -
d_call: -
j_call: TRBJ2-3
v_call: TRBV4-3
cdr3_length: 15
cdr3_nt: TGCGCCAGCAGCCAAGATTTCAGGAGCACAGATACGCAGTATTTT
cdr3_aa: CASSQDFRSTDTQYF

clone_size: -
d_call: -
j_call: TRBJ2-3
v_call: TRBV19
cdr3_length: 14
cdr3_nt: TGTGCCAGTAGTATTGGGCGCACAGGAGATACGCAGTATTTT
cdr3_aa: CASSIGRTGDTQYF

clone_size: -
d_call: -
j_call: TRBJ2-1
v_call: TRBV27
cdr3_length: 15
cdr3_nt: TGTGCCAGCAGTTTAGTTTCGAGTTCGTGGAATGAGCAGTTCTTC
cdr3_aa: CASSLVSSSWNEQFF

clone_size: -
d_call: -
j_call: TRBJ1-5
v_call: TRBV2
cdr3_length: 17
cdr3_nt: TGTGCCAGCAGGATATTTGCGGGGGAATATAGCAATCAGCCCCAGCATTTT
cdr3_aa: CASRIFAGEYSNQPQHF

clone_size: -
d_call: TRBD2
j_call: TRBJ2-5
v_call: TRBV2
cdr3_length: 13
cdr3_nt: TGTGCCAGCCAGGACGCGGGGGGGGAGACCCAGTACTTC
cdr3_aa: CASQDAGGETQYF

clone_size: -
d_call: -
j_call: TRBJ2-7
v_call: TRBV25-1
cdr3_length: 15
cdr3_nt: TGTGCCAGCAGTGAAGGAATGGGCCTGGGCTACGAGCAGTACTTC
cdr3_aa: CASSEGMGLGYEQYF

clone_size: once
d_call: -
j_call: TRBJ1-3
v_call: TRBV6-1
cdr3_length: 16
cdr3_nt: TGTGCCAGCAGTGAAGCCCGACAGGCCTCTGGAAACACCATATATTTT
cdr3_aa: CASSEARQASGNTIYF

clone_size: -
d_call: -
j_call: TRBJ1-5
v_call: TRBV15
cdr3_length: 14
cdr3_nt: TGTGCCACCAGCAGTCCGAGTTTTGGTCAGCCCCAGCATTTT
cdr3_aa: CATSSPSFGQPQHF

clone_size: -
d_call: TRBD1
j_call: TRBJ1-2
v_call: TRBV7-2
cdr3_length: 14
cdr3_nt: TGTGCCAGCAGCTTAACAGGGGGCAACTATGGCTACACCTTC
cdr3_aa: CASSLTGGNYGYTF

clone_size: -
d_call: TRBD1
j_call: TRBJ1-2
v_call: TRBV5-1
cdr3_length: 14
cdr3_nt: TGCGCCAGCAGCGGCGGACAGGGGCAGCTTGGCTACACCTTC
cdr3_aa: CASSGGQGQLGYTF

clone_size: -
d_call: -
j_call: TRBJ1-2
v_call: TRBV7-2
cdr3_length: 14
cdr3_nt: TGTGCCAGCAGCCGAGAGCGGGGGGTTGGTGGCTACACCTTC
cdr3_aa: CASSRERGVGGYTF

clone_size: -
d_call: -
j_call: TRBJ2-7
v_call: TRBV10-2
cdr3_length: 11
cdr3_nt: TGCGCCACAGTCCTGAACTACGAGCAGTACTTC
cdr3_aa: CATVLNYEQYF

clone_size: -
d_call: -
j_call: TRBJ1-2
v_call: TRBV18
cdr3_length: 13
cdr3_nt: TGTGCCAGCTCACTCGCAGGGGATGGTGGCTACACCTTC
cdr3_aa: CASSLAGDGGYTF

clone_size: -
d_call: -
j_call: TRBJ2-3
v_call: TRBV7-9
cdr3_length: 14
cdr3_nt: TGTGCCAGCAGCATCCCCCGGGGCACAGATACGCAGTATTTT
cdr3_aa: CASSIPRGTDTQYF

clone_size: -
d_call: TRBD2
j_call: TRBJ2-3
v_call: TRBV5-1
cdr3_length: 14
cdr3_nt: TGCGCCAGCAGCTTGGCCGATAGCGGGGGGACGGGGCATTTT
cdr3_aa: CASSLADSGGTGHF

clone_size: -
d_call: TRBD1
j_call: TRBJ1-1
v_call: TRBV7-9
cdr3_length: 17
cdr3_nt: TGTGCCAGCAGCCTCAACCTCGGGGGGGACAGGGGAGCTGAAGCTTTCTTT
cdr3_aa: CASSLNLGGDRGAEAFF

clone_size: -
d_call: -
j_call: TRBJ2-7
v_call: TRBV6-6
cdr3_length: 13
cdr3_nt: TGTGCCAGCAGTTCATCCCAGCCCGGGAAGCAGTACTTC
cdr3_aa: CASSSSQPGKQYF